This T cell receptor beta chain was found in a study of neurological immune-mediated disorders. Time point noted: technical triplicate 2. Preparation of the unsorted libraries drew on 2 million PBMCs stored at -80 C. V lost 2 bases, J lost 1 base, and 12 bases stayed unmatched. Germline loops: CDR1 MGHRA, CDR2 YSYEKL. This CDR3 is built from 18 residues. Using its own MiXCR run on the 5' RACE reads, TCRdb lists one record per CDR3 protein. The data show tens of thousands of distinct CDR3 sequences, 24% seen once. This clonotype qualifies as medium-sized. The chain employs TRBV4-1 and TRBJ1-1, with TRBD1 matching 8 bases. Sequencing was done on a sample of PBMCs. The receptor was derived from a man aged 60 to 75 with HTLV-1-associated myelopathy (HAM/TSP). CDR3 residues: CASSQRTITQGGNTEAFF. The CDR3 coding sequence is TGCGCCAGCAGCCAACGAACAATAACACAGGGGGGGAACACTGAAGCTTTCTTT.